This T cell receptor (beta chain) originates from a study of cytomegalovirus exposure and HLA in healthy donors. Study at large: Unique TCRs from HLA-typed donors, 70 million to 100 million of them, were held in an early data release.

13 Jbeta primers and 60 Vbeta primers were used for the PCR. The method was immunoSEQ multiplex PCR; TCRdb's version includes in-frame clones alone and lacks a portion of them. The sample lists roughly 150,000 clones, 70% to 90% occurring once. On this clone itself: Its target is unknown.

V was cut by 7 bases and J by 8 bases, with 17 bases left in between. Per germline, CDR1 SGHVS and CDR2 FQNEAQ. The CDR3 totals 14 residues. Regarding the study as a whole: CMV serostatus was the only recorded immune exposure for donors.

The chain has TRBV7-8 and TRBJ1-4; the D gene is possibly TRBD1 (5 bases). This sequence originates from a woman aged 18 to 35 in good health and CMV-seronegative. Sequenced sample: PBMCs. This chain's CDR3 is CASTLRDPGEKLFF. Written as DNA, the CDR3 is TGTGCCAGCACCCTGAGAGACCCAGGGGAAAAACTGTTTTTT.